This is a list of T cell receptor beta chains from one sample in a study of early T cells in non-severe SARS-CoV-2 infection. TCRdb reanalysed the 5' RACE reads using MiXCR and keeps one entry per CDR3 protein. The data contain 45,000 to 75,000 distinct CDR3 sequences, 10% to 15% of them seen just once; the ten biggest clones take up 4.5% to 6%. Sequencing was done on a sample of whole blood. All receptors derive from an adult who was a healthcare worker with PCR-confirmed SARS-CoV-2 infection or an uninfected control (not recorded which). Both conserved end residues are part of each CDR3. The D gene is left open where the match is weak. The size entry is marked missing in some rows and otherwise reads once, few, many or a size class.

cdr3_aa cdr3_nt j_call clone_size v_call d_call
CASSQGRGGGIETQYF TGCGCCAGCAGCCAAGGCCGAGGAGGGGGTATAGAGACCCAGTACTTC TRBJ2-5 NA TRBV4-1 NA
CSAAGPGGYTF TGCAGTGCAGCAGGGCCCGGGGGCTACACCTTC TRBJ1-2 few TRBV20-1 NA
CAWMMGAGKLFF TGTGCCTGGATGATGGGTGCGGGGAAACTGTTTTTT TRBJ1-4 many TRBV30 NA
CASNRHATGEEQYF TGTGCCAGCAACCGCCACGCAACAGGGGAGGAGCAGTACTTC TRBJ2-7 NA TRBV6-2/TRBV6-3 TRBD1
CASSMYGGNEQFF TGTGCCAGCTCAATGTACGGCGGCAATGAGCAGTTCTTC TRBJ2-1 few TRBV18 NA
CSALDPTGGDTQYF TGCAGTGCTTTGGACCCGACAGGGGGTGATACGCAGTATTTT TRBJ2-3 many TRBV20-1 TRBD1
CASGTGRETEAFF TGTGCCAGCGGTACGGGTCGGGAGACTGAAGCTTTCTTT TRBJ1-1 few TRBV2 NA
CASRSRDIRNTEAFF TGTGCCAGCAGGAGCCGGGACATAAGGAACACTGAAGCTTTCTTT TRBJ1-1 NA TRBV12-3/TRBV12-4 NA
CASSVAGGDYGYTF TGTGCCAGCAGCGTAGCAGGGGGCGATTATGGCTACACCTTC TRBJ1-2 many TRBV9 TRBD1
CASRPGLGPYEQYF TGTGCCAGCAGGCCGGGACTAGGTCCCTACGAGCAGTACTTC TRBJ2-7 NA TRBV12-3/TRBV12-4 TRBD2
CASSEFSDSVGQYF TGTGCCAGCAGTGAATTTTCGGACTCCGTGGGGCAGTACTTC TRBJ2-7 many TRBV6-1 NA
CASRLASFYTGELFF TGTGCCAGCCGCCTAGCGTCATTTTACACCGGGGAGCTGTTTTTT TRBJ2-2 many TRBV2 NA
CSARNQGEDYNEQFF TGCAGTGCTAGAAACCAGGGGGAGGACTACAATGAGCAGTTCTTC TRBJ2-1 NA TRBV20-1 NA
CASSYGGRWTFF TGTGCCAGCAGTTACGGCGGCAGGTGGACTTTCTTT TRBJ1-1 many TRBV6-6 NA
CASSGGLAGGTDTQYF TGTGCCAGCAGCGGCGGACTAGCGGGGGGTACAGATACGCAGTATTTT TRBJ2-3 NA TRBV5-5 TRBD2
CASSPPGDGGELFF TGCGCCAGCAGCCCCCCTGGGGACGGCGGGGAGCTGTTTTTT TRBJ2-2 many TRBV4-1 NA
CSVSSPEDTEAFF TGCAGCGTTAGTTCCCCGGAGGACACTGAAGCTTTCTTT TRBJ1-1 many TRBV29-1 NA
CASILPSRSAYEQYF TGTGCCAGCATCTTACCGAGCAGGTCGGCCTACGAGCAGTACTTC TRBJ2-7 NA TRBV5-8 NA
CATSPGTGGIGYTF TGTGCCACCAGCCCCGGGACAGGGGGCATAGGCTACACCTTC TRBJ1-2 few TRBV15 TRBD1
CSVGTGTSGRVYEQYF TGCAGCGTCGGAACCGGGACTAGCGGGAGGGTGTACGAGCAGTACTTC TRBJ2-7 NA TRBV29-1 TRBD2
CSGYNGQLEAFF TGCAGCGGATATAATGGACAGCTCGAAGCTTTCTTT TRBJ1-1 few TRBV29-1 NA
CASSLVATSTDTQYF TGCGCCAGCAGCTTGGTGGCAACCTCCACAGATACGCAGTATTTT TRBJ2-3 NA TRBV5-1 NA
CASSSQRGQGFSPLHF TGTGCCAGCAGTTCCCAACGGGGACAGGGGTTTTCACCCCTCCACTTT TRBJ1-6 once TRBV27 TRBD1
CASSLTGREQYF TGTGCCAGCAGCTTGACAGGGCGGGAGCAGTACTTC TRBJ2-7 NA TRBV5-4 NA
CASSSGARTDTQYF TGTGCCAGCAGTTCGGGGGCCCGCACAGATACGCAGTATTTT TRBJ2-3 few TRBV28 NA
CSAVRGLSYEQYF TGCAGTGCCGTACGCGGGTTATCCTACGAGCAGTACTTC TRBJ2-7 NA TRBV20-1 NA
CASSFSTGRTEAFF TGCGCCAGCAGCTTTTCTACGGGGAGGACTGAAGCTTTCTTT TRBJ1-1 few TRBV5-1 NA
CASSYSGRAYTEAFF TGTGCCAGCAGTTACTCGGGCAGGGCATACACTGAAGCTTTCTTT TRBJ1-1 few TRBV6-2/TRBV6-3 NA
CSARDSSSGNTIYF TGCAGTGCTAGAGACAGCTCCTCTGGAAACACCATATATTTT TRBJ1-3 NA TRBV20-1 NA
CASSLVTEQFF TGCGCCAGCAGCTTGGTTACTGAGCAGTTCTTC TRBJ2-1 few TRBV5-1 NA
CASNDGRANYGYTF TGTGCCAGCAATGACGGACGGGCTAACTATGGCTACACCTTC TRBJ1-2 many TRBV12-3/TRBV12-4 NA